This T cell receptor (beta chain) was captured by sequencing in a study of T cell responses to AZD1222 COVID-19 vaccine. General study results and limits: Donors in the cohort were predominantly white British and more often female, and clonal diversity was possibly underestimated.

The table came from immunoSEQ multiplex PCR; TCRdb's copy has only in-frame clones and leaves some out. Of approximately 150,000 clones listed, approximately 93% are singletons. The V gene's germline CDR1 is SNHLY and CDR2 FYNNEI. The CDR3 length is 12 residues. The V end lost 4 bases, the J end lost 8 bases, and 6 bases lay between the germline ends. Regarding this clone: Its antigen is not known.

The sequenced sample was peripheral blood, obtained on day 0 of AZD1222 vaccination. The source is an adult in good health. The V gene is TRBV2, the J gene TRBJ1-6; D is perhaps TRBD1 (5 bases). Here the CDR3 DNA reads TGTGCCAGCAGTGCGGGGGATTCACCCCTCCACTTT. This sequence encodes CASSAGDSPLHF.